Presented here are 14 T cell receptor beta chains from one specimen sequenced in a study of blood T cell repertoires in COVID-19. Repertoires were generated with immunoSEQ multiplex PCR, while TCRdb's copy carries only in-frame clones and drops some. The sample contains some 310,000 clones, 80% to 90% of which appear only once. Source material: peripheral blood. The receptors were gathered from a man aged 50-60 years with active or convalescent COVID-19.

The genes are TRBV5-1 and TRBJ1-2, with D possibly being TRBD1 (6 bases). The V gene lost 0 bases and the J gene lost 8 bases, with 14 bases spanning the gap. CDR1 is SGHRS and CDR2 is YFSETQ in the germline V gene. CDR3 size: 14 residues. The CDR3 coding sequence is TGCGCCAGCAGCTTGGGTGCGGGGGGCCGGGGCTACACCTTC. It encodes CASSLGAGGRGYTF.

The V call is TRBV19, the J call TRBJ1-1; 10 positions agree with TRBD1. V shed 5 bases and J 10 bases; nucleotides not matched to a gene: 7. CDR3 length equals 13 residues. CDR1 LNHDA and CDR2 SQIVND come from the germline V gene (reference sequence). This chain's CDR3 is CASSVDRGRRAFF. CDR3 DNA sequence: TGTGCCAGTAGTGTCGACAGGGGGCGCCGAGCTTTCTTT.

The chain combines TRBV14 with TRBJ2-5; the D gene is possibly TRBD1 (5 bases). V lost 4 bases and J 4 bases, leaving 10 bases between the germline ends. The CDR3 sequence is 13 residues long. Germline V lookup: CDR1 SGHDN, CDR2 FVKESK. The CDR3 nucleotides are TGTGCCAGCAGCCGACAGTTGAGAGAGACCCAGTACTTC. This encodes CASSRQLRETQYF.

The chain has TRBV29-1 and TRBJ1-2; no firm D call. V gave up 4 bases and J gave up 6 bases, with 9 bases separating them. Germline loops: CDR1 SQVTM, CDR2 ANQGSEA. The CDR3 length is 11 residues. Here the CDR3 reads CSVAGYDGYTF. DNA for the CDR3: TGCAGCGTTGCAGGTTATGATGGCTACACCTTC.

The J gene is TRBJ2-5, the V gene TRBV7-8; 8 nucleotides match TRBD2. Germline loops: CDR1 SGHVS, CDR2 FQNEAQ. The trim removed 3 bases at V and 4 bases at J, leaving 4 bases unmatched. This CDR3 is built from 14 residues. In DNA form, the CDR3 reads TGTGCCAGCAGCTTCTTCGCGGGGGGAGAGACCCAGTACTTC. Translation: CASSFFAGGETQYF.

V and J are TRBV5-8 and TRBJ2-7, with 9 bases matching TRBD1. V was pared by 0 bases and J by 6 bases, with 7 bases of the junction left unmatched. This CDR3 is built from 15 residues. Germline V CDR1 and CDR2: SGHTS, YDEGEE. The DNA of the CDR3 is TGTGCCAGCAGCTTGGGCCCCACAGGGGGCGGCGAGCAGTACTTC. Protein: CASSLGPTGGGEQYF. Full variable domain (missing parts from reference TRBV5-8 and TRBJ2-7): EAGVTQSPTHLIKTRGQQATLRCSPISGHTSVYWYQQALGLGLQFLLWYDEGEERNRGNFPPRFSGRQFPNYSSELNVNALELEDSALYLCASSLGPTGGGEQYFGPGTRLTVT.

The chain combines TRBV2 with TRBJ1-5; D is uncertain. CDR3 length: 13 residues. Germline values: CDR1 SNHLY, CDR2 FYNNEI. Trimming shortened V by 7 bases and J by 0 bases, and 7 bases separated the two germline ends. The chain's CDR3 is CASNRDSNQPQHF. The CDR3, as DNA: TGTGCCAGCAATCGGGATAGCAATCAGCCCCAGCATTTT. Together with reference TRBV2 and TRBJ1-5, the CDR3 gives the full variable domain: EPEVTQTPSHQVTQMGQEVILRCVPISNHLYFYWYRQILGQKVEFLVSFYNNEISEKSEIFDDQFSVERPDGSNFTLKIRSTKLEDSAMYFCASNRDSNQPQHFGDGTRLSIL.

This sequence joins TRBV29-1 and TRBJ1-2; TRBD1 aligns across 8 bases. From germline, CDR1 is SQVTM and CDR2 ANQGSEA. This CDR3 has 15 amino acids. V was clipped by 5 bases and J by 4 bases; unmatched bases: 12. CDR3 nucleotides: TGCAGCGTTCCCGTACAGGGGGGAAGGTCCTATGGCTACACCTTC. Amino acids: CSVPVQGGRSYGYTF.

This clone has more than one count but fewer than ten. V usage is TRBV6-2 or TRBV6-3 and J usage is TRBJ2-7; possible D gene TRBD2, 5 bases. Deletions cut 2 bases from V and 2 bases from J, with 13 bases between. This CDR3 has 15 amino acids. Germline assignment: CDR1 MNHEY and CDR2 SVGEGT. The CDR3 loop is CASSYRRVSTYEQYF. DNA of the CDR3: TGTGCCAGCAGTTACCGGCGGGTTTCTACCTACGAGCAGTACTTC.

The rearrangement uses TRBV10-3 and TRBJ2-5; TRBD2 matches at 8 bases. The CDR3 has 14 residues. The germline gives CDR1 ENHRY, CDR2 SYGVKD. With V trimmed by 5 bases and J by 5 bases, 7 bases remained unmatched. The CDR3 reads CAISSSGERETQYF. The CDR3, as DNA: TGTGCCATCAGTAGTAGCGGGGAAAGGGAGACCCAGTACTTC.

J is TRBJ1-5 and V is TRBV5-1; TRBD1 is a possible D gene (5 bases). V was shortened by 2 bases and J by 2 bases, with 8 bases between the two germline ends. The CDR3 runs to 14 residues. Germline V gene sequence: CDR1 SGHRS, CDR2 YFSETQ. The CDR3 DNA is TGCGCCAGCAGCTTTCAGGGTGGCAATCAGCCCCAGCATTTT. Translation gives CASSFQGGNQPQHF.

This chain connects TRBV19 to TRBJ2-7; tentative D call: TRBD1 (5 bases). The V gene lost 4 bases and the J gene lost 0 bases, with 13 bases spanning the gap. CDR3 length equals 15 residues. Germline CDR1 and CDR2: LNHDA and SQIVND (reference sequence). The CDR3 here is CASSKFLDSSYEQYF. Written as DNA, the CDR3 is TGTGCCAGTAGTAAATTCCTTGACAGCTCCTACGAGCAGTACTTC.

This clone was observed a few times. The chain combines TRBV5-6 with TRBJ2-5; TRBD2 might be the D (6 bases). CDR1 SGHDT and CDR2 YYEEEE come from the germline V gene. V lost 6 bases and J 3 bases, leaving 24 bases between the germline ends. The CDR3 has 17 amino acids. CDR3 DNA: TGTGCCAGCACCACAACAGTTTCGCCGGGGGACGAAGAGACCCAGTACTTC. Translation: CASTTTVSPGDEETQYF.

This chain joins TRBV5-1 and TRBJ2-2; TRBD1 might be the D (5 bases). This CDR3 is built from 11 residues. Trimming cost V 4 bases and J 9 bases, with 7 bases left between them. Germline lookup yields CDR1 SGHRS and CDR2 YFSETQ. This CDR3 is CASSGARELFF. In DNA, the CDR3 is TGCGCCAGCAGCGGGGCAAGGGAGCTGTTTTTT.